Each of the 20 T cell receptor beta chains below was sequenced from the same sample in a study of T cell repertoires in cytomegalovirus infection. TCRdb independently ran MiXCR on the reads; one entry per CDR3 protein. This table has 200,000 to 300,000 distinct CDR3 sequences, roughly 10% appearing once. Sequenced material: PBMCs. Source of these receptors: a human donor in good health (CMV status not recorded). Some clones in this sample may be carry-over from other donors' samples.

This clonotype appeared many times. This chain connects TRBV20-1 to TRBJ2-1, with D perhaps matching TRBD1 (7 bases). Germline CDR1 reads DFQATT; CDR2 reads SNEGSKA (reference sequence). The CDR3 contains 11 residues. Trimming removed 7 bases at V and 8 bases at J, with 12 bases between. The CDR3 region has the DNA TGCAGTGGTCAGGGGGAGGATGAGCAGTTCTTC. Amino acid sequence: CSGQGEDEQFF.

This clonotype was observed at least ten times. The chain combines TRBV7-9 with TRBJ2-2; D remains ambiguous. This CDR3 has 14 amino acids. V was trimmed by 1 base and J by 3 bases, leaving 6 bases between them. The germline CDR1 and CDR2 sequences are SEHNR and FQNEAQ (reference sequence). The CDR3 here is CASSLGGDTGELFF. As DNA, the CDR3 is TGTGCCAGCAGCTTAGGTGGGGACACCGGGGAGCTGTTTTTT.

In this sample, this clonotype turned up many times. The V and J genes are TRBV7-8 and TRBJ1-5, with D possibly matching TRBD1 (6 bases). The CDR3 covers 16 residues. Trimming removed 3 bases at V and 0 bases at J, with 12 bases between. Germline V CDR1 and CDR2: SGHVS, FQNEAQ. This CDR3 reads CASSFRDTNSNQPQHF. The CDR3 bases are TGTGCCAGCAGCTTCAGGGACACCAATAGCAATCAGCCCCAGCATTTT.

This clonotype has a handful of counts. V is TRBV7-2 and J is TRBJ2-5; 7 bases map to TRBD2. Per the germline V gene, CDR1 is SGHTA and CDR2 is FQGNSA. The CDR3 spans 15 residues. The V and J ends lost 2 bases and 0 bases, in that order; junction bases with no gene match: 3. CDR3 sequence: CASSLRGGNQETQYF. In nucleotides, the CDR3 is TGTGCCAGCAGCTTAAGGGGAGGGAACCAAGAGACCCAGTACTTC.

This chain joins TRBV7-2 and TRBJ2-3; D may match TRBD1 or TRBD2 (5 bases each). Per germline, CDR1 SGHTA and CDR2 FQGNSA. Trimming took 4 bases from V and 2 from J, leaving 10 bases between them. This CDR3 comprises 14 residues. DNA for the CDR3: TGTGCCAGCAGCTGGGGACGGGACACAGATACGCAGTATTTT. Translated, it gives CASSWGRDTDTQYF. The full variable domain, in which reference TRBV7-2 and TRBJ2-3 provide the parts outside the CDR3, is GAGVSQSPSNKVTEKGKDVELRCDPISGHTALYWYRQSLGQGLEFLIYFQGNSAPDKSGLPSDRFSAERTGGSVSTLTIQRTQQEDSAVYLCASSWGRDTDTQYFGPGTRLTVL.

The chain has TRBV12-3 or TRBV12-4 and TRBJ1-3; D unclear. The V end lost 4 bases, the J end lost 6 bases, and 7 bases lay between the germline ends. The CDR3 loop spans 12 amino acids. The CDR3 loop is CASSSTVNTIYF. CDR3 nucleotide sequence: TGTGCCAGCAGTTCAACCGTAAACACCATATATTTT.

The table lists this clonotype with a few counts. V usage is TRBV29-1 and J usage is TRBJ1-1, with a possible D match to TRBD1 (6 bases). The CDR3 length is 11 residues. Trimming stripped 7 bases from V and 1 base from J, with 7 bases between. Germline V gene lookup returns CDR1 SQVTM and CDR2 ANQGSEA. The CDR3 sequence is CSGGANTEAFF. In DNA, the CDR3 is TGCAGCGGGGGGGCGAACACTGAAGCTTTCTTT.

This clonotype was counted between two and nine times. The chain uses TRBV20-1 and TRBJ1-1; the D is unclear. Trimming left V 4 bases short and J 8 bases short, with 11 bases between. CDR1 and CDR2 (germline): DFQATT, SNEGSKA (reference sequence). This CDR3 comprises 11 residues. Here the CDR3 DNA reads TGCAGTGCTAACGGACGGCCCGAAGCTTTCTTT. Translated: CSANGRPEAFF.

A few counts support this clonotype. V gene TRBV7-3 combines with J gene TRBJ1-1; D is possibly TRBD1 (5 bases). CDR1 is SGHTA, CDR2 FQGTGA, per germline. Deletions cut 4 bases from V and 7 bases from J, with 16 bases between. The CDR3 consists of 14 residues. DNA of the CDR3: TGTGCCAGCAGCTCGATGGGCAGGCAGGGTGAAGCTTTCTTT. Translation: CASSSMGRQGEAFF.

This clonotype was observed many times. The V and J genes are TRBV7-2 and TRBJ1-2; D is unclear. The CDR3 is 15 amino acids. CDR1 is SGHTA, CDR2 FQGNSA, per germline. The ends were cut back, 0 bases at V and 4 bases at J, with 12 bases in the middle. The CDR3 DNA reads TGTGCCAGCAGCTTAGCGAGGAGGGCCCTCTATGGCTACACCTTC. Residues: CASSLARRALYGYTF. Full variable domain (outside the CDR3, taken from reference TRBV7-2 and TRBJ1-2): GAGVSQSPSNKVTEKGKDVELRCDPISGHTALYWYRQSLGQGLEFLIYFQGNSAPDKSGLPSDRFSAERTGGSVSTLTIQRTQQEDSAVYLCASSLARRALYGYTFGSGTRLTVV.

This clonotype occurred many times. The chain uses TRBV7-8 and TRBJ1-6; 9 bases line up with TRBD1. The CDR3 has 16 amino acids. Germline CDR1 SGHVS, CDR2 FQNEAQ. V was clipped by 6 bases and J by 5 bases; unmatched bases: 8. The CDR3 DNA reads as TGTGCCAGCAGATCACAGGGGGCGCGCGATAATTCACCCCTCCACTTT. Protein product: CASRSQGARDNSPLHF.

The table lists this clonotype with many counts. As DNA, the CDR3 is TGTGCCAGCAGCTTAGTAATACCGGGTCTCAATCCGGGGACAGATACGCAGTATTTT. Amino acids: CASSLVIPGLNPGTDTQYF. This chain uses TRBV7-8 with TRBJ2-3, with D possibly being TRBD2 (5 bases). In germline, CDR1 is SGHVS, CDR2 FQNEAQ. Trimming shortened V by 1 base and J by 3 bases, and 23 bases separated the two germline ends. CDR3 size: 19 residues.

The gene calls are TRBV30 and TRBJ2-7; 10 positions match TRBD2. J gave up 4 bases and V 0 bases, and 6 bases lay outside the gene matches. From germline, CDR1 is GTSNPN and CDR2 SVGIG (reference sequence). This CDR3 has 15 amino acids. The CDR3 DNA reads as TGTGCCTGGAGTGTACTAGCGGGATCTACGTACGAGCAGTACTTC. Its protein is CAWSVLAGSTYEQYF. Full variable domain (remainder filled in from reference TRBV30 and TRBJ2-7): SQTIHQWPATLVQPVGSPLSLECTVEGTSNPNLYWYRQAAGRGLQLLFYSVGIGQISSEVPQNLSASRPQDRQFILSSKKLLLSDSGFYLCAWSVLAGSTYEQYFGPGTRLTVT.

This clonotype has just a few counts. The chain carries TRBV7-2 and TRBJ2-1; possibly TRBD1 for D (5 bases). Germline V gene data show CDR1 as SGHTA and CDR2 as FQGNSA. V was shortened by 4 bases and J by 10 bases, with 8 bases between the two germline ends. The CDR3 contains 11 residues. CDR3 region: CASSSTGEQFF. The CDR3 DNA follows: TGTGCCAGCAGCTCAACAGGCGAGCAGTTCTTC.

The chain employs TRBV6-2 or TRBV6-3 and TRBJ1-4, with D unclear. Germline V CDR1 and CDR2: MNHEY, SVGEGT. Deletions cut 5 bases from V and 0 bases from J, with 10 bases between. The CDR3 is made up of 15 amino acids. This chain's CDR3 is CASSADGATNEKLFF. The CDR3 DNA sequence: TGTGCCAGCAGTGCGGACGGAGCAACTAATGAAAAACTGTTTTTT.

A few counts support this clonotype. The J gene is TRBJ2-6, the V gene TRBV4-3, with D possibly called TRBD1 or TRBD2 (5 bases each). The germline CDR1 and CDR2 sequences are LGHNA and YSLEER. Deletions cut 5 bases from V and 0 bases from J, with 8 bases between. The CDR3 is made up of 15 amino acids. The CDR3 spells CASSKGTSGANVLTF. DNA of the CDR3: TGCGCCAGCAGCAAAGGGACCTCTGGGGCCAACGTCCTGACTTTC.

The sample holds many counts of this clonotype. The chain uses TRBV7-2 and TRBJ1-4; tentative D call: TRBD1 (6 bases). Trimming took 5 bases from V and 5 from J, leaving 12 bases between them. This CDR3 region has 14 residues. Germline V lookup: CDR1 SGHTA, CDR2 FQGNSA. In DNA, the CDR3 is TGTGCCAGCAGCCCGGGACACGCGAATGAAAAACTGTTTTTT. Its protein product is CASSPGHANEKLFF.

This clonotype was picked up many times. The V call is TRBV19, the J call TRBJ1-2, with D perhaps matching TRBD1 (6 bases). The germline V and J ends were trimmed by 3 bases and 6 bases, with 14 bases remaining between them. The V gene's germline CDR1 is LNHDA and CDR2 SQIVND (reference sequence). This CDR3 spans 14 amino acids. The CDR3 is CASSIRGRPNGYTF. DNA of the CDR3: TGTGCCAGTAGTATCAGGGGCCGCCCTAATGGCTACACCTTC.

In this sample, this clonotype turned up many times. The V call is TRBV11-3, the J call TRBJ2-7, with D perhaps matching TRBD2 (7 bases). Looked up from germline, CDR1 is SGHNT and CDR2 is YENEEA. Trimming took off 7 bases at V and 1 base at J, with 17 bases between the two ends. The CDR3 is 15 amino acids. The CDR3 loop reads CASTATGGQSYEQYF. CDR3 coding DNA: TGTGCCAGCACCGCTACGGGAGGACAGTCCTACGAGCAGTACTTC.

This clonotype was observed at least ten times. The rearrangement links TRBV7-2 to TRBJ1-1; D unresolved. CDR3 length: 12 amino acids. The ends were cut back, 2 bases at V and 2 bases at J, with 3 bases in the middle. Germline V gene data show CDR1 as SGHTA and CDR2 as FQGNSA. This CDR3 reads CASSLSNTEAFF. CDR3 in DNA: TGTGCCAGCAGCTTAAGTAACACTGAAGCTTTCTTT.